This TCR beta chain was identified during a study of regulatory T cells in long-lasting Graves disease (dated by TCRdb to 2020 to 2022). At the level of the whole study: To count as having persistent Graves' disease, a patient had to have received antithyroid drug treatment for over 5 years with TSH receptor autoantibodies remaining persistently positive. Peripheral blood TCR sequencing and RNA sequencing compared persistent Graves' disease patients with newly diagnosed Graves' disease patients. The study took place in China and was registered as a clinical trial. A total of approximately 35 samples underwent TCR sequencing: 13 from persistent and roughly 20 from newly diagnosed Graves' disease patients. On average, persistent Graves' disease patients in the clinical cohort had been on antithyroid drugs for approximately 10 years. The investigation overall reported the following: Peripheral blood alone was examined, since thyroid tissue, which constituted the primary lesion, could not be accessed. The small sample size was acknowledged by the authors as a limitation that may reduce accuracy. More public clonotypes were shared among persistent patients (2,741) than among newly diagnosed patients (under 1,000). Compared with newly diagnosed patients, persistent Graves' disease patients had lower TCR Shannon entropy and fewer highly expanded clones, which suggests clonal expansion. Sequencing and analysis were restricted to the TCR beta chain. Persistent disease showed preferential use of TRBV28, TRBJ1-2 and TRBJ2-5, whereas newly diagnosed disease favored TRBV20-1 and TRBJ2-1.

The CDR3 runs 13 amino acids, cysteine and phenylalanine included. CDR3 DNA is the only sequence kept; it has 39 bases, read in frame from the first base. The trim is 5 bases for V and 3 bases for J, with a gap of 13 bases between the germline ends. CDR1 SQVTM and CDR2 ANQGSEA were looked up in the germline V gene. Libraries were prepared through multiplex PCR. Sequenced on an Illumina HiSeq 4000. TCR beta libraries were built with iRepertoire HTBI primers and Arm-PCR amplification of CDR3 regions. PCR products were gel purified before sequencing. Regarding the original processing steps: Gene usage analysis of CDR3 amino acid clonotypes used the roughly 62 TRBV and about 14 TRBJ segments found across samples. Filtered high-quality paired reads were merged into contigs using COPE and FqMerger. Contigs were aligned with BLAST to IMGT TRBV, TRBD and TRBJ reference genes, and CDR3 was defined per IMGT. Highly expanded clones were defined as clonotypes with a frequency above 0.1%. Shannon entropy served as the measure of repertoire diversity, while the Gini coefficient captured V-J evenness. Clonotypes shared by more than one individual were considered public. TCRdb took the public reads, trimmed them with fastp at Q25, ran MiXCR for clone calling and kept in-frame beta chains. Each CDR3 protein appears once, grouped with its most common genes and DNA. The V and J calls were not made by the authors but by TCRdb's processing. For this sample the table gives about 460,000 distinct CDR3 sequences, of which about 20% were detected only once. The top ten hold about an eighth of the sample.

The time point tag for this specimen amounts to: persistent/refractory GD, antithyroid drugs over 5 years with positive TRAb. RNA was extracted from PBMCs in TRIzol for both TCR sequencing and RNA sequencing. The diagnosis of Graves' disease followed American Thyroid Association guidelines. Patients were recruited from an endocrinology department in Xi'an, China. Each patient gave 7 to 9.5 milliliters of peripheral blood, collected in an EDTA anticoagulant tube. Ficoll Paque Plus density gradient separation was used to isolate PBMCs, and no further T cell sorting was performed. An Agilent 2100 Bioanalyzer and agarose gel were used to assess RNA quality, and a NanoDrop 2000 was used to measure RNA concentration. In regard to this clonotype: What antigen it recognizes has not been identified. No per-base quality is available; no much larger clone lies one base away.

The sequencing used peripheral blood mononuclear cells (PBMCs), collected when the disease was refractory, from a patient treated with antithyroid drugs. The chain uses TRBV29-1 and TRBJ1-1; TRBD1 is perhaps the D gene, given 6 matching bases. The source of this sequence is a female donor with Graves disease. The CDR3 amino acid sequence is: CSVRAQGDTEAFF. The nucleotide sequence reads TGCAGCGTTCGGGCACAGGGTGACACTGAAGCTTTCTTT.